The entry below describes one T cell receptor (beta chain). This entry belongs to a study of cytomegalovirus exposure and HLA in healthy donors. At the level of the study: A prior study identified approximately 110 million unique TCR beta sequences from roughly 180 million T cells.

Germline CDR1 GTSNPN, CDR2 SVGIG (reference sequence). This CDR3 is built from 14 residues. V shed 2 bases, J shed 5 bases, and the junction held 7 bases outside the gene matches. The PCR employed 60 Vbeta primers together with 13 Jbeta primers. Original handling: Per a later analysis, the number of unique TCR beta chains was roughly 80 million, of which 9 million to 14 million were shared. Produced via immunoSEQ multiplex PCR; TCRdb's table is partial and in-frame only. V, J and clone size are taken as reported in that table, and D and trimming were inferred from the DNA itself. The data contain 100,000 to 150,000 clones, around 8.5% of them singletons.

Material: PBMCs. The rearrangement joins TRBV30 to TRBJ1-1; 8 bases match TRBD1. The receptor was isolated from a man aged 40-49 years in good health and CMV-seronegative. CDR3 residues: CAWSLGQAGTEAFF. CDR3 in DNA: TGTGCCTGGAGTCTGGGACAGGCCGGAACTGAAGCTTTCTTT.